This T cell receptor (beta chain) was sequenced in a study of graft-versus-host responses after intestinal transplantation. Whole-study context: Induction with anti-thymocyte globulin, then tacrolimus and steroids for 2 to 3 years, was given to all recipients.

The germline CDR1 and CDR2 sequences are KGHSH and LQKENI. The CDR3 spans 14 residues. The V and J ends lost 3 bases and 0 bases respectively, with 6 bases between them. Concerning this clone itself: Its antigen is unknown.

Whole-study findings and limits: Some patients had graft-donor T cell macrochimerism, and their allografts showed high graft-versus-host to host-versus-graft clonal ratios. Present in recipient marrow, GvH clones included some that appeared first in ileum or blood. Early post-transplant falls in HvG clones accompanied the peak levels of circulating GvH clones.

The method was immunoSEQ multiplex PCR; TCRdb's version includes in-frame clones alone and lacks a portion of them. The sample records tens of thousands of clones, nearly 90% being singletons. The rearrangement links TRBV18 to TRBJ1-5; the D is unclear. The receptor's source is a human donor who was the organ donor for an intestinal transplant. The material sequenced was unstimulated CD8+ T cells sorted from spleen or lymph node cells, taken before transplant. CDR3 nucleotides: TGTGCCAGCTCACCGGAGCATAGCAATCAGCCCCAGCATTTT. Protein: CASSPEHSNQPQHF.